The entry below gives a single T cell receptor (beta chain) sequence along with its context. The sample belongs to a study of Graves' ophthalmopathy and Graves' hyperthyroidism. Transcripts of RNA were the source for amplifying TCR beta CDR3 regions. HTBI primers primed a first-round RT-PCR, and a second-round multiplex PCR followed. TCRdb reanalysed the multiplex PCR reads using MiXCR and keeps one entry per CDR3 protein. The sample records 600,000 to 700,000 distinct CDR3 sequences, under 50% being singletons. Unmatched junction bases numbered 17, after V lost 6 bases and J lost 4 bases. This CDR3 is built from 18 residues. Germline V lookup: CDR1 ENHRY, CDR2 SYGVKD.

The chain carries TRBV10-3 and TRBJ2-2, with 7 positions matching TRBD2. The receptor was derived from an adult man with Graves' ophthalmopathy. The sequenced sample was peripheral blood. CDR3 in amino acids: CAIRGGDDYERGTGELFF. Written as DNA, the CDR3 is TGTGCCATCAGGGGAGGGGACGACTACGAGCGGGGCACCGGGGAGCTGTTTTTT.